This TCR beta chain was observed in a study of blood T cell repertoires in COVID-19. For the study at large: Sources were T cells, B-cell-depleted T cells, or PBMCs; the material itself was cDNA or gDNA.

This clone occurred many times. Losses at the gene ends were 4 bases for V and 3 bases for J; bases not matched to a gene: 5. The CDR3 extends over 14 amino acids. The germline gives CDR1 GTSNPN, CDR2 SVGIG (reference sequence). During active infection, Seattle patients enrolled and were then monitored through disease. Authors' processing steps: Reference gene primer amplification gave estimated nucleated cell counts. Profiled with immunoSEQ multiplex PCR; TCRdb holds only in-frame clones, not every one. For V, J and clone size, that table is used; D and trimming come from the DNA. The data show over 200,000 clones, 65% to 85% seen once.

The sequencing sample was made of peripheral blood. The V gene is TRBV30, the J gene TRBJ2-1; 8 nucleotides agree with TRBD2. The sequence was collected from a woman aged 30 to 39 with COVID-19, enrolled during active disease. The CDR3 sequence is CAWTSGLDYNEQFF. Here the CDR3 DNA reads TGTGCCTGGACCTCGGGACTAGACTACAATGAGCAGTTCTTC.